The entry below describes one T cell receptor beta chain. The data originate from a study of cytomegalovirus exposure and HLA in healthy donors. Using immunoSEQ multiplex PCR, the repertoire was profiled, and TCRdb retains in-frame clones only, with some absent. Counted here are some 76,000 clones, roughly 94% occurring once; the ten biggest clones make up 2.5% to 3.5%. Germline trimming cut 5 bases from V and 4 bases from J; bases unmatched to any gene: 8. Germline values: CDR1 SGHTA, CDR2 FQGTGA. The CDR3 has 16 residues. The sequenced sample was PBMCs. The V call is TRBV7-3, the J call TRBJ2-3, with 11 bases lining up with TRBD2. The clonotype comes from a woman aged 18-29 years in good health and CMV-seropositive. The CDR3 DNA reads TGTGCCAGCAGCACCCTAGCGGGGGGCGACGCAGATACGCAGTATTTT. This codes for CASSTLAGGDADTQYF.